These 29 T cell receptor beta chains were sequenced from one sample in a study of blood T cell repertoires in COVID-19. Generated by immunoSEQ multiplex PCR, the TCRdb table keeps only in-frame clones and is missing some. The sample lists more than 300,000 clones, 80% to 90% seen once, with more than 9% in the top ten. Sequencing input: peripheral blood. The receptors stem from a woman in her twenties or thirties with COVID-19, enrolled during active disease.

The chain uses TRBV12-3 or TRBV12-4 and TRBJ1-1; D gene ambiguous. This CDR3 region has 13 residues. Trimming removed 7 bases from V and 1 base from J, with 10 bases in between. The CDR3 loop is CASTPNRNTEAFF. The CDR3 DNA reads TGTGCCAGCACCCCAAACAGGAACACTGAAGCTTTCTTT.

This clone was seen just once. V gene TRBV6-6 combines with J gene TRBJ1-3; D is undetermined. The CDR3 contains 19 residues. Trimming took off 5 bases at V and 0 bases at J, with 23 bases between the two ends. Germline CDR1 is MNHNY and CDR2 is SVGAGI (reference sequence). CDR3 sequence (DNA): TGTGCCAGCAGTCTCACCGCTAGTGATGGCCCACTCTCTGGAAACACCATATATTTT. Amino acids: CASSLTASDGPLSGNTIYF.

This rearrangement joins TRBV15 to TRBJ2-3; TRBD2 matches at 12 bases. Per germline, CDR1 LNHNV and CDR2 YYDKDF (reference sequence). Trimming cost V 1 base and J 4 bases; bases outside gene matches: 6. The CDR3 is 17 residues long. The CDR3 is CATSRASTSGSPDTQYF. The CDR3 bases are TGTGCCACCAGCAGAGCCTCGACTAGCGGGAGCCCAGATACGCAGTATTTT.

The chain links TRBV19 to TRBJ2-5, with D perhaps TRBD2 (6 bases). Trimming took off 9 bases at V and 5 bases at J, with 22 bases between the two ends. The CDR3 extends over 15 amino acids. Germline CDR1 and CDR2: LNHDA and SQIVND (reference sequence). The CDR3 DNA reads TGTGCCAGCGCTAGAACCGGGAGATTCAGGGAGACCCAGTACTTC. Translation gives CASARTGRFRETQYF.

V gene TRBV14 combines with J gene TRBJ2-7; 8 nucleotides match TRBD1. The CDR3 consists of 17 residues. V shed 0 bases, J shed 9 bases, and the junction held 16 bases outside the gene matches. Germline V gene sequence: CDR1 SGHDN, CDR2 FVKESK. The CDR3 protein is CASSQDISRTGTEMQYF. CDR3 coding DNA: TGTGCCAGCAGCCAAGATATCTCCCGGACAGGGACGGAGATGCAGTACTTC.

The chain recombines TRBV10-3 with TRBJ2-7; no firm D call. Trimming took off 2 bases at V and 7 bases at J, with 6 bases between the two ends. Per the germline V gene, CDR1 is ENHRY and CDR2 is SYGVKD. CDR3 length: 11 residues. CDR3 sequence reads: CAISETREQYF. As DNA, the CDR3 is TGTGCCATCAGTGAGACCAGGGAGCAGTACTTC.

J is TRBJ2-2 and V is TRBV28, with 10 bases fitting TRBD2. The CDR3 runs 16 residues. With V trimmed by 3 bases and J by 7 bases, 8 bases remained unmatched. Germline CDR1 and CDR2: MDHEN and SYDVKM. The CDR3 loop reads CASSFGSSGRGGELFF. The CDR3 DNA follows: TGTGCCAGCAGTTTCGGGTCTAGCGGGAGAGGCGGGGAGCTGTTTTTT. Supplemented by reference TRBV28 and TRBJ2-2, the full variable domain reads DVKVTQSSRYLVKRTGEKVFLECVQDMDHENMFWYRQDPGLGLRLIYFSYDVKMKEKGDIPEGYSVSREKKERFSLILESASTNQTSMYLCASSFGSSGRGGELFFGEGSRLTVL.

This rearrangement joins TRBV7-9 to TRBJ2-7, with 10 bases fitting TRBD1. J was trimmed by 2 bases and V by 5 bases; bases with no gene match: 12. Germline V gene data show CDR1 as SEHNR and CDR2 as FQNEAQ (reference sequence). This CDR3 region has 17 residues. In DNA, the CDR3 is TGTGCCAGCAGCCATACAACCCTGACAGGGGGCGCCTACGAGCAGTACTTC. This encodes CASSHTTLTGGAYEQYF.

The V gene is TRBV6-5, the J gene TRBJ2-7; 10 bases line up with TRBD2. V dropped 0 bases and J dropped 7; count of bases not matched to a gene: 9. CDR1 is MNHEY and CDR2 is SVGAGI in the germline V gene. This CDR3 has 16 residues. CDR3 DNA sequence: TGTGCCAGCAGTTACTCGGGGGGTAGCGGGAGGCGTGAGCAGTACTTC. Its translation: CASSYSGGSGRREQYF.

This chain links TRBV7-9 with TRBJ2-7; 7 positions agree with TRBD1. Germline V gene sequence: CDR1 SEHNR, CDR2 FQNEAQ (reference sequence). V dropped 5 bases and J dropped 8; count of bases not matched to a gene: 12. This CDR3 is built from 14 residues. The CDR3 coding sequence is TGTGCCAGCAGCGCTACAGGGGCGGGTTTGAAGCAGTACTTC. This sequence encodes CASSATGAGLKQYF. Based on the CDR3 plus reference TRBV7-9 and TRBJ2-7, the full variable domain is DTGVSQNPRHKITKRGQNVTFRCDPISEHNRLYWYRQTLGQGPEFLTYFQNEAQLEKSRLLSDRFSAERPKGSFSTLEIQRTEQGDSAMYLCASSATGAGLKQYFGPGTRLTVT.

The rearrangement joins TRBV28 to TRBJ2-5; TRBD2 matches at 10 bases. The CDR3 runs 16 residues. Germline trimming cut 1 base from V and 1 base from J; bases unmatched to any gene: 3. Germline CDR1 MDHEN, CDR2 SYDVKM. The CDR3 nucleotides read TGTGCCAGCAGTTTATTGCTAGCGGGAGTCCAAGAGACCCAGTACTTC. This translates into CASSLLLAGVQETQYF.

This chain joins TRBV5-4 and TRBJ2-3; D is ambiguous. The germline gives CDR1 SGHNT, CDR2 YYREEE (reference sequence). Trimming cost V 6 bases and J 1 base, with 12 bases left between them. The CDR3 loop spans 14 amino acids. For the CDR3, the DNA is TGTGCCAGCACCCCCGTGGGCGGCACAGATACGCAGTATTTT. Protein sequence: CASTPVGGTDTQYF.

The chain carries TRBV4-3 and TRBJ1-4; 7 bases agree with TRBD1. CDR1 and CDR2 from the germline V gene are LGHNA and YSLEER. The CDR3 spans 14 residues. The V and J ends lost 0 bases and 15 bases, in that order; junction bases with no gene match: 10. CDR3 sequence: CASSQEIGDSRMFF. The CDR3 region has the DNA TGCGCCAGCAGCCAAGAAATAGGGGACAGTCGGATGTTTTTT.

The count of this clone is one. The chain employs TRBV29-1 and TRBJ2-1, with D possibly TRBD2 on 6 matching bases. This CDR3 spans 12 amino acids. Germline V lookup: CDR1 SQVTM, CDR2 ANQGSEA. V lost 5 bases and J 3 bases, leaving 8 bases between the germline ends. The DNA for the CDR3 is TGCAGCGTTAGTAGCGGCTACAATGAGCAGTTCTTC. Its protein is CSVSSGYNEQFF.

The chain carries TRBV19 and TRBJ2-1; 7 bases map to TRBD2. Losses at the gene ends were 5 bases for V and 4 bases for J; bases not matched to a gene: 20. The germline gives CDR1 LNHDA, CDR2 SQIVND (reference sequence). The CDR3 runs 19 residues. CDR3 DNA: TGTGCCAGTAGTCCTGGAACCTTAACTATAGCGGGTGGATACAATGAGCAGTTCTTC. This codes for CASSPGTLTIAGGYNEQFF.

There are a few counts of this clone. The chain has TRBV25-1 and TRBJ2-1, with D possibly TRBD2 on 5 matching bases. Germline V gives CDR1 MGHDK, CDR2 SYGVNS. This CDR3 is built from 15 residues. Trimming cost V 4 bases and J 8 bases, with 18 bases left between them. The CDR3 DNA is TGTGCCAGCAGTGGGAGCGGTCTGAGGTTCCATGAGCAGTTCTTC. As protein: CASSGSGLRFHEQFF.

The CDR3 nucleotides are TGTGCCAGTAGTGGGGTAGGACAGGGTGCCTACAATGAGCAGTTCTTC. It is translated as CASSGVGQGAYNEQFF. The chain is built from TRBV19 and TRBJ2-1, with 8 bases aligning to TRBD1. Trimming at V came to 5 bases and at J to 2 bases, leaving 8 bases not matched to a gene. The CDR3 has 16 amino acids. The germline CDR1 and CDR2 sequences are LNHDA and SQIVND (reference sequence).

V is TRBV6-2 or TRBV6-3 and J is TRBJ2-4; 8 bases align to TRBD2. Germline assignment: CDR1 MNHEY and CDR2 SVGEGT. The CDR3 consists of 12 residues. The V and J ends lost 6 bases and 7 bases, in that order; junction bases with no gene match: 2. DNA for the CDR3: TGTGCCAGCAGCTTAGCGGGGAACATTCAGTACTTC. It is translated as CASSLAGNIQYF.

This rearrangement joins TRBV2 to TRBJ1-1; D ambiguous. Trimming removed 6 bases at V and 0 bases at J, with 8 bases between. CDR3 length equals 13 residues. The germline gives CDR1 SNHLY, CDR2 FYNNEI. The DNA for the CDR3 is TGTGCCAGCAGCACGACTCTGAACACTGAAGCTTTCTTT. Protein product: CASSTTLNTEAFF.

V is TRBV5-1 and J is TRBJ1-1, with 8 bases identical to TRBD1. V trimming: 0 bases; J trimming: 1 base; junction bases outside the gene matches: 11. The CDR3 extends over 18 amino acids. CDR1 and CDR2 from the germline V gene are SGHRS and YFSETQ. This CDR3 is CASSLVSGGFTWNTEAFF. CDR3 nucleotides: TGCGCCAGCAGCTTGGTATCAGGGGGCTTTACGTGGAACACTGAAGCTTTCTTT.

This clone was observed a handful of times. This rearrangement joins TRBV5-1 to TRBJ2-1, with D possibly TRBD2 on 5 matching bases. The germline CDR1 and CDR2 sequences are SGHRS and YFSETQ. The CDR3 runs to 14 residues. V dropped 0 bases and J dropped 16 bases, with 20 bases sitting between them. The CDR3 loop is CASSLAGDSGPAFF. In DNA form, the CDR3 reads TGCGCCAGCAGCTTGGCCGGGGATTCAGGCCCGGCTTTCTTC. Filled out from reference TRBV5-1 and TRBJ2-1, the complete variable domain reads KAGVTQTPRYLIKTRGQQVTLSCSPISGHRSVSWYQQTPGQGLQFLFEYFSETQRNKGNFPGRFSGRQFSNSRSEMNVSTLELGDSALYLCASSLAGDSGPAFFGPGTRLTVL.

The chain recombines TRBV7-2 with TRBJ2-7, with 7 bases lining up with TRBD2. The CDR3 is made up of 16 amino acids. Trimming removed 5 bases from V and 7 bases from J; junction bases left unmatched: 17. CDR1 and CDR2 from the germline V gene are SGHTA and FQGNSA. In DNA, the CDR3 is TGTGCCAGCAGCACCGAATCGACTAGCTGGTGGCGGGAGCAGTACTTC. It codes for CASSTESTSWWREQYF.

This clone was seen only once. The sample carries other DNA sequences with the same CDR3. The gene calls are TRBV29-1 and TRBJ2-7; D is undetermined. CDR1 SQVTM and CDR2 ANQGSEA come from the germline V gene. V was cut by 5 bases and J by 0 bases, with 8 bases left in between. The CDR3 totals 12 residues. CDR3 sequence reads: CSVRRSSYEQYF. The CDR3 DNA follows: TGCAGCGTTAGGCGGAGCTCCTACGAGCAGTACTTC.

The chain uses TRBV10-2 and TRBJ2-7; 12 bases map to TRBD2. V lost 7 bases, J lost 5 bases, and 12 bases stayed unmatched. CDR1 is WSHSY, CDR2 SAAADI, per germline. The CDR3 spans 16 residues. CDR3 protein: CASTPLAGGPVDEQYF. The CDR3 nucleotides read TGCGCCAGCACTCCGCTAGCGGGAGGGCCGGTCGACGAGCAGTACTTC.

The DNA for the CDR3 is TGTGCCAGCAGACGCACAAGAAATCAGCCCCAGCATTTT. Protein: CASRRTRNQPQHF. The V call is TRBV12-3 or TRBV12-4, the J call TRBJ1-5, with unresolved D. V was trimmed by 6 bases and J by 4 bases, leaving 10 bases between them. The CDR3 has 13 amino acids.

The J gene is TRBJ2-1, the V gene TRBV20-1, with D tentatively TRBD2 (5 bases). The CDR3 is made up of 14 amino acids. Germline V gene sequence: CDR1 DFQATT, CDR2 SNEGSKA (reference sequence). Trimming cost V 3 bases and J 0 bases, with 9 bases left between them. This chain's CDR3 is CSASGLSSYNEQFF. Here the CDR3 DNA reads TGCAGTGCTAGTGGACTGAGCTCCTACAATGAGCAGTTCTTC.

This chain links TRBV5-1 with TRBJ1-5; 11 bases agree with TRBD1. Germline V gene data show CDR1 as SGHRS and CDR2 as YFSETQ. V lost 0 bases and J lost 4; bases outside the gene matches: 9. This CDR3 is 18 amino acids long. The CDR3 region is CASSLGPGTGGWNQPQHF. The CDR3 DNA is TGCGCCAGCAGCTTGGGACCGGGGACAGGGGGTTGGAATCAGCCCCAGCATTTT. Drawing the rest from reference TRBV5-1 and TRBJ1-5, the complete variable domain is KAGVTQTPRYLIKTRGQQVTLSCSPISGHRSVSWYQQTPGQGLQFLFEYFSETQRNKGNFPGRFSGRQFSNSRSEMNVSTLELGDSALYLCASSLGPGTGGWNQPQHFGDGTRLSIL.

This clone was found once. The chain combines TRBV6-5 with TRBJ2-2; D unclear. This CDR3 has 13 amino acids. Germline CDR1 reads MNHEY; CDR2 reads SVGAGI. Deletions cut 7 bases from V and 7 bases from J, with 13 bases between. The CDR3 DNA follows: TGTGCCAGCACCCTTGCCGGAGACGGGGAGCTGTTTTTT. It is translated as CASTLAGDGELFF.

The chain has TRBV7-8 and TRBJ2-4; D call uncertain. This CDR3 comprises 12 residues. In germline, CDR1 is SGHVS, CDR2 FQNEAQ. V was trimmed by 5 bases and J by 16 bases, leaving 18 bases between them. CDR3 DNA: TGTGCCAGCAGCCCCGATGGGCCGCGCCGTTACTTC. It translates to CASSPDGPRRYF.